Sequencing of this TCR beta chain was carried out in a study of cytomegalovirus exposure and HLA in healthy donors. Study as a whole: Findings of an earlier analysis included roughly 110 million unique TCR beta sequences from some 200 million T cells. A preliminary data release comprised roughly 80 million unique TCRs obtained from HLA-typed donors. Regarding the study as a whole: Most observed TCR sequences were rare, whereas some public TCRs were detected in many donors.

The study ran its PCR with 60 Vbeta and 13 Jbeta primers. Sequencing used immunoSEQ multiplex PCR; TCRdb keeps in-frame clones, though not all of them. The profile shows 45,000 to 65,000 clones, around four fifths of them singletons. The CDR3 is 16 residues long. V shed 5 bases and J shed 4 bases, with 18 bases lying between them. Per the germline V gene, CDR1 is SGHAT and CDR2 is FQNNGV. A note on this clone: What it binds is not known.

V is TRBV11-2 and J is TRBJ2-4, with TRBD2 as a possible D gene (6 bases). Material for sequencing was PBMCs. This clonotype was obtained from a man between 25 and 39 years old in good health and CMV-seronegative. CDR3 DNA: TGTGCCAGCAGCCCTGTGGAGGGCTCGCCAAAAAACATTCAGTACTTC. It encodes CASSPVEGSPKNIQYF.